Below, one T cell receptor (beta chain) is given with its context. Its antigen remains unknown. The CDR3 consists of 13 residues. Deletions cut 2 bases from V and 3 bases from J, with 11 bases between. The germline CDR1 and CDR2 sequences are GTSNPN and SVGIG (reference sequence). The data are from a study of cytomegalovirus exposure and HLA in healthy donors. Looking at the study overall: An early data release held around 80 million unique TCRs from HLA-typed donors. The study's findings and limits: Presence/absence analyses rested on an assumption that sequencing depth was roughly uniform across donors. Among immune exposure information, only CMV serostatus was available.

The PCR ran on 60 Vbeta and 13 Jbeta primers. Clones were sequenced by immunoSEQ multiplex PCR, and TCRdb holds only the in-frame ones, with some missing. This sample has about 210,000 clones; over 60% occur once, and the top ten carry 1.8%. The J gene is TRBJ2-7, the V gene TRBV30; weak D call: TRBD1 (6 bases). The TCR originated in a male donor in good health and CMV-seronegative. Sequencing was performed on PBMCs. For the CDR3, the DNA is TGTGCCTGGAGTAACAACAGGGACTACGAGCAGTACTTC. Protein: CAWSNNRDYEQYF.